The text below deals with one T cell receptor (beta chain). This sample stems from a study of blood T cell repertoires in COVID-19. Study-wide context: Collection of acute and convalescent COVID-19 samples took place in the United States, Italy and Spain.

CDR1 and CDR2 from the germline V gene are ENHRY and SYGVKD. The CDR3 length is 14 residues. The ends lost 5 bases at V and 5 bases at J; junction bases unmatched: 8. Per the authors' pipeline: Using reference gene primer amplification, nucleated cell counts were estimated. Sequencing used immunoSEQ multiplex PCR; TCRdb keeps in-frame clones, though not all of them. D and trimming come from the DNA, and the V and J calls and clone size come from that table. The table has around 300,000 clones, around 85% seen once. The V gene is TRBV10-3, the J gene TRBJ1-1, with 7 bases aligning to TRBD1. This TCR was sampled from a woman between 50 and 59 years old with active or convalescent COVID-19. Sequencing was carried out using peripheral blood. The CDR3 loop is CAISSGDRETEAFF. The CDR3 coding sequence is TGTGCCATCAGTTCTGGAGACAGGGAAACTGAAGCTTTCTTT.